This T cell receptor (beta chain) was captured in a study of cytomegalovirus exposure and HLA in healthy donors. In regard to this clone: Its cognate antigen is unknown.

Study findings and constraints: In a later analysis, a genetic analysis reported fewer productive-TCR N-insertions in an Asian-associated ancestry cluster than the cohort average.

Primers for the PCR totalled 60 Vbeta and 13 Jbeta. This table comes from immunoSEQ multiplex PCR, and its TCRdb copy is limited to in-frame clones, with some not included. The data hold hundreds of thousands of clones, with roughly 80% observed a single time. The germline V gene has CDR1 SGHNT and CDR2 YYREEE (reference sequence). The CDR3 is 15 amino acids. Losses at the gene ends were 4 bases for V and 8 bases for J; bases not matched to a gene: 9. This clonotype was obtained from a young man in good health and CMV-seronegative. The sequenced material came from PBMCs. This chain joins TRBV5-4 and TRBJ2-1, with 10 bases that match TRBD2. CDR3: CASSLGLAVRDEQFF. The DNA for the CDR3 is TGTGCCAGCAGCCTAGGACTAGCGGTAAGGGATGAGCAGTTCTTC.